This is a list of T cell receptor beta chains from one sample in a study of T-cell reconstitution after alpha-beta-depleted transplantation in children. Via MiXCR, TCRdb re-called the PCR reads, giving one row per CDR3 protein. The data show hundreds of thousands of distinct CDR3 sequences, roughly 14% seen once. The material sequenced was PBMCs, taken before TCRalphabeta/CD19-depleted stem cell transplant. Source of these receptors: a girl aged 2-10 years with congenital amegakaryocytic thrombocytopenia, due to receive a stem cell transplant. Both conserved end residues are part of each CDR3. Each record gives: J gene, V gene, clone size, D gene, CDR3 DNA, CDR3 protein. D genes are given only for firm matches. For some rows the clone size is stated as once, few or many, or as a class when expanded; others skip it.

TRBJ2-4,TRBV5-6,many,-,TGTGCCAGCACCCTGAGGGGAACCAAAAACATTCAGTACTTC,CASTLRGTKNIQYF
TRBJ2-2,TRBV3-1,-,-,TGTGCCAGCAGCAGGAAAGGAGGGACAGCAAACGGGGAGCTGTTTTTT,CASSRKGGTANGELFF
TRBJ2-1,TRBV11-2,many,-,TGTGCCAGCAGCCCGGTTGGGTGGGGGCCACACAATGAGCAGTTCTTC,CASSPVGWGPHNEQFF
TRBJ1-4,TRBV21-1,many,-,TGTGCCAGCAGCAAAGCCCGGACCGACACAACTAATGAAAAACTGTTTTTT,CASSKARTDTTNEKLFF
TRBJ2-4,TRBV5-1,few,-,TGCGCCAGCAGCTTGGAGGGGACCGCTGGGGTGGTCATAGAAAACATTCAGTACTTC,CASSLEGTAGVVIENIQYF
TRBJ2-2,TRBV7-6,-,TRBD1,TGTGCCAGCAGCTCTACAGGGGGCCTTGGCACCGGGGAGCTGTTTTTT,CASSSTGGLGTGELFF
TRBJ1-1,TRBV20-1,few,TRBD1,TGCAGTGCTAGGGGTCCGGGACAGGGGGCCGGGCGATTGAGCATCATGAACACTGAAGCTTTCTTT,CSARGPGQGAGRLSIMNTEAFF
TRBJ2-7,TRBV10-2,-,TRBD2,TGCGCCAGCAGTGGACTAGCGGGAGGACACGAGCAGTACTTC,CASSGLAGGHEQYF
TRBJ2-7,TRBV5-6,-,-,TGTGCCATGGGCTTGGGGCGCGGCTACGAGCAGTACTTC,CAMGLGRGYEQYF
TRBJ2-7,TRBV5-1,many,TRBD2,TGCGCCAGCAGCTTGATTTCGGGACTAGCGGACTACGAGCAGTACTTC,CASSLISGLADYEQYF
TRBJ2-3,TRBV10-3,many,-,TGTGCCATCAGTGAGTCAGGAGCAGGGCTAGCTGCAGATACGCAGTATTTT,CAISESGAGLAADTQYF
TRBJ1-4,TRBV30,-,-,TGTGCCTGGAGTGGGGAGCCAACTAATGAAAAACTGTTTTTT,CAWSGEPTNEKLFF
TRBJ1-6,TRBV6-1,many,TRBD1,TGTGCCAGCAGATCGACAGGGGTAGAGAATTCACCCCTCCACTTT,CASRSTGVENSPLHF
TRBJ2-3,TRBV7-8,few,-,TGTGCCAGCAGCTTAGAAACCCCGGGGGCGAGCGCAGATACGCAGTATTTT,CASSLETPGASADTQYF
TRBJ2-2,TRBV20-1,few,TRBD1,TGCAGTGCTAGAAAGGGACAGGGAGGAACCGGGGAGCTGTTTTTT,CSARKGQGGTGELFF
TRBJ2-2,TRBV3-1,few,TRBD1,TGTGCCAGCAGCCAAAATACAGGGGTGGACACCGGGGAGCTGTTTTTT,CASSQNTGVDTGELFF
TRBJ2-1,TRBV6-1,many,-,TGTGCCAGCAGTGAAAGTTGGGATGAGCAGTTCTTC,CASSESWDEQFF
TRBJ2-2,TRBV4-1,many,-,TGCGCCAGCAGCCAAGATCAGCCCCGGGAGCTGTTTTTT,CASSQDQPRELFF
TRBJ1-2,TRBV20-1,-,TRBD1,TGCAGTGCTAGCAACCTCCGGGACAGGGGCATCTATGGCTACACCTTC,CSASNLRDRGIYGYTF